Reported below is one T cell receptor (beta chain). No antigen is known for it. Once extracted for a subset, genomic DNA was divided evenly among several immunoSEQ plates. Profiling relied on immunoSEQ multiplex PCR, and the TCRdb table lists in-frame clones only, not all of them. The table lists over 1.5 million clones, roughly 98% of them singletons. The sample belongs to a study of shared clonotypes between healthy human individuals. Study-wide findings and caveats: The study found roughly 5% of naive CD4 clonotypes shared across four donors. The represented genetic and exposure-history diversity was limited by the small number of donors. The authors expected sequencing depth to affect clonotype sharing among donors.

Sequencing was carried out using naive CD4+ T cells sorted from blood. The sample's subset: CD45RA+ positively selected. This receptor was identified in a man aged 25-40 years in good health.

The CDR3 is CASSYQGYYNEQFF. The CDR3 coding sequence is TGTGCCAGTAGTTACCAGGGATACTACAATGAGCAGTTCTTC. The genes are TRBV19 and TRBJ2-1, with D possibly matching TRBD1 (5 bases). Germline-derived CDR1 and CDR2 are LNHDA and SQIVND (reference sequence). The V and J ends lost 5 bases and 3 bases respectively, with 11 bases between them. The CDR3 consists of 14 residues.